The following is a T cell receptor beta chain sequence with its context. What antigen it recognizes has not been identified. Nothing much larger sits one base from this clone, and base qualities are not available. This entry comes from a study of blood T cell repertoires in COVID-19 (dated by TCRdb to about 2020). With respect to the entire study: Samples covering the acute and convalescent phases of COVID-19 were provided by collaborators in the United States, Italy and Spain. The prospective study material was composed of cDNA or gDNA derived from T cells, B-cell-depleted T cells, or PBMCs. Deeply sampled blood TCRbeta repertoires from subjects exposed to, actively infected with, or recovered from COVID-19 were included in the dataset. The repertoires were made available in a free public database intended to serve as a resource for research on the immune response to SARS-CoV-2. Samples came from the ongoing ImmuneRACE study (first 160 participants) plus 1,254 subjects from 6 global collaborators. A de-identified subject ID, COVID-19 status, age in years and sex were almost always included in the sample metadata. Where available, HLA class I and class II types were taken from metadata supplied by the sample provider and were not determined by assay-based typing. General findings and caveats noted by the study authors: Clinical and demographic metadata were provided uncurated, with the amount varying by source and participant.

Enrolling through a virtual design, the prospective study's participants ranged in age from roughly 18 to 95 years and lived across 24 United States geographic areas. To assign participants to cohorts, the prospective study relied on clinical history that participants themselves reported in a screening survey and a study questionnaire. Exposed participants had been in contact, within 2 weeks of entering the study, with a person who had a PCR-confirmed or clinician-diagnosed case of COVID-19. Each participant in the prospective study had whole blood, serum and a nasopharyngeal or oropharyngeal swab collected by mobile phlebotomists. Over a roughly 2-month period, participants in the prospective study had the option of providing additional blood draws and questionnaires. Prospective study blood samples were shipped either frozen or at room temperature before DNA extraction. The immunoSEQ Assay, a bias-controlled multiplex PCR, was used to amplify TCRbeta CDR3 regions from genomic DNA. Concerning the study's data processing: Nucleated cell counts per sample were estimated from amplification of reference gene primers within the assay. To quantify the absolute abundance of each unique TCRbeta CDR3 rearrangement, sequence reads were collapsed and filtered. Productive Simpson clonality was computed per sample as the square root of Simpson's diversity index over productive rearrangements. TCRdb's version of the immuneACCESS table is confined to in-frame rearrangements and falls short of the full clone set. An unresolved V gene accounts for under half of the shortfall where checked; the remainder is of unknown origin. The DNA gave D and trimming, while V, J and clone size come from that table. Across this sample there are 140,000 to 150,000 clones, with around 87% seen only once. The ten largest clones add up to approximately 3.7% of the sample.

This TCR was recovered from a woman in her thirties or forties who had been exposed to COVID-19. Specimen: PBMCs or T cells enriched from blood (not recorded which).

The CDR3: CASSYGVRQRMDEQYF. The nucleotide sequence is TGTGCCAGCAGTTACGGGGTGCGACAGAGAATGGACGAGCAGTACTTC. Recombination joined TRBV6-2 or TRBV6-3 with TRBJ2-7; TRBD1 is possibly the D segment (5 matching bases). CDR1 and CDR2 are read off the germline V gene as MNHEY and SVGEGT. Trimming removed 2 bases from V and 5 bases from J, leaving 19 bases between the germline ends. Inclusive of the bounding cysteine and phenylalanine, the CDR3 is 16 residues long. This entry keeps only the CDR3 DNA: 48 bases, framed from base 1.